This section outlines one T cell receptor (beta chain) sequence together with its context. This specimen comes from a study of control samples from healthy donors and cancer patients. TCRdb's copy holds only in-frame clones and misses some; the assay was immunoSEQ multiplex PCR. The sample lists more than 95,000 clones, over 75% occurring once. Germline V CDR1 and CDR2: SGHTA, FQGNSA. Trimming took 0 bases from V and 5 from J; bases not matched to a gene: 2. The CDR3 has 17 amino acids. The chain employs TRBV7-2 and TRBJ2-3; 16 bases are a match to TRBD2. This TCR came from a man in his forties in good health. The source material was blood. The CDR3 reads CASSLAGLAGGQDTQYF. The CDR3 DNA reads TGTGCCAGCAGCTTAGCGGGACTAGCGGGGGGGCAAGATACGCAGTATTTT. Full variable domain (remainder filled in from reference TRBV7-2 and TRBJ2-3): GAGVSQSPSNKVTEKGKDVELRCDPISGHTALYWYRQSLGQGLEFLIYFQGNSAPDKSGLPSDRFSAERTGGSVSTLTIQRTQQEDSAVYLCASSLAGLAGGQDTQYFGPGTRLTVL.